Below are 6 T cell receptor beta chains sequenced from a single sample in a study of CD8+ T cells in alopecia areata listed by TCRdb under 2018. Receptor libraries were prepared by the immunoSEQ multiplex PCR assay. To provide template for TCR sequencing, every sample had RNA extracted and reverse transcribed into cDNA. In its TCRdb copy, this immuneACCESS table keeps in-frame sequences only and misses some clones. Where compared with another copy, unresolved V genes explain less than half of these, and the others have no known cause. This sample is represented by around 150,000 clones; around 54% of them were singletons. The leading ten clones occupy under 5.5% of the sample. The sample taken for sequencing was CD4+ T cells sorted from blood. The source is a human donor in good health.

The chain combines TRBV5-1 with TRBJ1-1; D gene unclear. The CDR3 sequence is 14 residues long. Trimming took 4 bases from V and 3 from J, leaving 13 bases between them. The germline CDR1 and CDR2 sequences are SGHRS and YFSETQ. The chain's CDR3 is CASSPGLLYTEAFF. CDR3 DNA: TGCGCCAGCAGCCCCGGACTTTTGTACACTGAAGCTTTCTTT.

A single count supports this clone. This chain connects TRBV14 to TRBJ2-7; tentatively, D is TRBD2 (5 bases). V was clipped by 1 base and J by 0 bases, with 7 bases between them. CDR1 SGHDN and CDR2 FVKESK come from the germline V gene. The CDR3 has 14 amino acids. CDR3 amino acids: CASSQGAGSYEQYF. The CDR3 DNA is TGTGCCAGCAGCCAAGGTGCGGGCTCCTACGAGCAGTACTTC.

V usage is TRBV5-4 and J usage is TRBJ2-2, with a possible D match to TRBD1 (5 bases). V lost 5 bases to trimming and J lost 1 base, with 12 bases between them. The germline V gene encodes CDR1 SGHNT and CDR2 YYREEE (reference sequence). The CDR3 is made up of 15 amino acids. This CDR3 is CASSSWGRNTGELFF. The CDR3 DNA reads as TGTGCCAGCAGTTCGTGGGGCAGGAACACCGGGGAGCTGTTTTTT.

The J gene is TRBJ1-2, the V gene TRBV9; D is unclear. CDR1 is SGDLS, CDR2 YYNGEE, per germline. This CDR3 spans 14 amino acids. V was clipped by 4 bases and J by 1 base, with 11 bases between them. In DNA form, the CDR3 reads TGTGCCAGCAGCTCCCGGGCCCATAACTATGGCTACACCTTC. This encodes CASSSRAHNYGYTF.

The V and J genes are TRBV2 and TRBJ2-2; no definite D call. There are 14 residues in the CDR3. The V end lost 3 bases, the J end lost 6 bases, and 11 bases lay between the germline ends. Germline CDR1 reads SNHLY; CDR2 reads FYNNEI. The DNA of the CDR3 is TGTGCCAGCAGTGAGGGGTTAGTTGCCGGGGAGCTGTTTTTT. This gives the protein CASSEGLVAGELFF.

The CDR3 reads CASSSPGAGANVLTF. The CDR3, as DNA: TGTGCCAGCAGTTCTCCAGGGGCCGGGGCCAACGTCCTGACTTTC. The chain recombines TRBV27 with TRBJ2-6; possibly TRBD1 for D (6 bases). V lost 4 bases to trimming and J lost 4 bases, with 11 bases between them. CDR1 MNHEY and CDR2 SMNVEV come from the germline V gene (reference sequence). The CDR3 has 15 amino acids.